One and the same sample provided the 20 T cell receptor beta chains below, sequenced in a study of T cells in Graves' hyperthyroidism and ophthalmopathy. Researchers amplified the TCR beta CDR3 regions from RNA transcripts. TCR CDR3 underwent first-round RT-PCR with the HTBI primer set. TCRdb itself ran the multiplex PCR reads through MiXCR, one entry per CDR3 protein. The sample contains roughly 380,000 distinct CDR3 sequences, about 18% of which appear only once. The sequencing input was blood. These receptors were obtained from a woman younger than 30 with Graves' hyperthyroidism.

In this sample, this clonotype turned up many times. This chain links TRBV20-1 with TRBJ2-7, with D perhaps matching TRBD2 (5 bases). Trimming shortened V by 0 bases and J by 3 bases, and 12 bases separated the two germline ends. This CDR3 spans 14 amino acids. From germline, CDR1 is DFQATT and CDR2 SNEGSKA (reference sequence). The CDR3 region has the DNA TGCAGTGCTAGAGATCCCATGGCGGGCTACGAGCAGTACTTC. As protein: CSARDPMAGYEQYF.

This clonotype was counted many times. J is TRBJ2-7 and V is TRBV29-1, with no clear D. From germline, CDR1 is SQVTM and CDR2 ANQGSEA. This CDR3 is 13 amino acids long. Between the trimmed V and J ends, which lost 6 bases and 0 bases, there was a span of 12 bases. Here the CDR3 DNA reads TGCAGCGTGGATCGGTTGGGCTCCTACGAGCAGTACTTC. This codes for CSVDRLGSYEQYF.

The table lists this clonotype with many counts. The chain carries TRBV20-1 and TRBJ2-7; D ambiguous. CDR1 and CDR2 (germline): DFQATT, SNEGSKA (reference sequence). The CDR3 covers 14 residues. V dropped 8 bases and J dropped 0 bases, with 17 bases sitting between them. This CDR3 is CSLPGYDSSYEQYF. In nucleotides, the CDR3 is TGCAGTCTCCCGGGCTATGATAGCTCCTACGAGCAGTACTTC.

This clonotype came up many times. The chain employs TRBV11-2 and TRBJ1-6; tentatively, D is TRBD1 (5 bases). V gave up 1 base and J gave up 9 bases, with 13 bases separating them. Germline CDR1 is SGHAT and CDR2 is FQNNGV. The CDR3 spans 15 residues. The CDR3 is CASSLVAGYGSPLHF. CDR3 in DNA: TGTGCCAGCAGCTTAGTGGCAGGGTACGGTTCACCCCTCCACTTT.

V gene TRBV11-1 combines with J gene TRBJ2-2; 9 nucleotides match TRBD1. With V trimmed by 3 bases and J by 3 bases, 5 bases remained unmatched. This CDR3 is built from 16 residues. The germline V gene encodes CDR1 SGHAT and CDR2 FQDESV (reference sequence). The CDR3 DNA is TGTGCCAGCAGCTTTGGACAGGGGAGTGACACCGGGGAGCTGTTTTTT. Translated, it gives CASSFGQGSDTGELFF.

This clonotype has ten or more counts. The J gene is TRBJ2-7, the V gene TRBV11-2; D is possibly TRBD1 (5 bases). V was clipped by 2 bases and J by 3 bases, with 14 bases between them. The CDR3 length is 15 residues. Per the germline V gene, CDR1 is SGHAT and CDR2 is FQNNGV. CDR3: CASSLITARVYEQYF. The CDR3 nucleotides are TGTGCCAGCAGCTTAATAACTGCCAGGGTCTACGAGCAGTACTTC. The whole variable domain, remainder taken from reference TRBV11-2 and TRBJ2-7, is EAGVAQSPRYKIIEKRQSVAFWCNPISGHATLYWYQQILGQGPKLLIQFQNNGVVDDSQLPKDRFSAERLKGVDSTLKIQPAKLEDSAVYLCASSLITARVYEQYFGPGTRLTVT.

This clonotype was recorded at least ten times. The chain has TRBV19 and TRBJ1-1; perhaps TRBD1 as D (5 bases). There are 11 residues in the CDR3. Between the trimmed V and J ends, which lost 7 bases and 5 bases, there was a span of 8 bases. In germline, CDR1 is LNHDA, CDR2 SQIVND (reference sequence). CDR3 in amino acids: CASTGPTEAFF. The CDR3 DNA is TGTGCCAGTACGGGACCTACTGAAGCTTTCTTT.

This clonotype was seen repeatedly, ten times or more. The rearrangement joins TRBV5-1 to TRBJ2-7; the D gene is possibly TRBD1 (5 bases). V shed 5 bases and J shed 6 bases, with 18 bases lying between them. Per germline, CDR1 SGHRS and CDR2 YFSETQ. The CDR3 runs 14 residues. The chain's CDR3 is CASRSQAQGSEQYF. The CDR3, as DNA: TGCGCCAGCAGATCACAAGCCCAGGGCAGCGAGCAGTACTTC.

The chain links TRBV3-1 to TRBJ2-7; a possible D gene is TRBD1 (6 bases). V was shortened by 8 bases and J by 3 bases, with 14 bases between the two germline ends. The CDR3 covers 13 residues. Per germline, CDR1 LGHDT and CDR2 YNNKEL (reference sequence). CDR3 DNA sequence: TGTGCCAGCGGGCGACAGGCGGGCTACGAGCAGTACTTC. This gives the protein CASGRQAGYEQYF.

This clonotype was detected ten times or more. The chain uses TRBV12-3 or TRBV12-4 and TRBJ1-2, with 8 bases that match TRBD1. CDR3 length: 14 amino acids. Trimming cost V 6 bases and J 2 bases; bases outside gene matches: 5. CDR3 DNA sequence: TGTGCCAGCAGGGGGACAGGAATAAACTATGGCTACACCTTC. Protein sequence: CASRGTGINYGYTF.

This clonotype was seen repeatedly, ten times or more. Since a much larger clone is just one base distant, this may be a read error. This chain joins TRBV6-5 and TRBJ2-7, with 9 bases matching TRBD1. V gave up 3 bases and J gave up 2 bases; unmatched junction bases: 2. Germline lookup yields CDR1 MNHEY and CDR2 SVGAGI. The CDR3 consists of 14 residues. This CDR3 reads CASSYGTGTYEQYF. The DNA of the CDR3 is TGTGCCAGCAGTTATGGGACAGGGACCTACGAGCAGTACTTC.

The J gene is TRBJ1-5, the V gene TRBV5-1, with 9 bases identical to TRBD1. Germline values: CDR1 SGHRS, CDR2 YFSETQ. V dropped 4 bases and J dropped 0; count of bases not matched to a gene: 14. The CDR3 sequence is 19 residues long. CDR3 loop: CASSTHRGLFLYSNQPQHF. The CDR3 nucleotides read TGCGCCAGCAGCACCCACAGGGGGCTGTTTTTGTATAGCAATCAGCCCCAGCATTTT.

Worth noting for this clonotype: A much larger clonotype is one base distant, so this may be a read error. This rearrangement joins TRBV7-2 to TRBJ1-5; D call uncertain. Germline-derived CDR1 and CDR2 are SGHTA and FQGNSA. This CDR3 comprises 13 residues. The CDR3 loop reads CATTENSYQPQHF. The CDR3 DNA sequence: TGTGCTACGACCGAGAATAGCTATCAGCCCCAGCATTTT.

This clonotype was picked up a small number of times. The J gene is TRBJ2-7, the V gene TRBV3-1, with D uncertain. The V gene lost 0 bases and the J gene lost 3 bases, with 12 bases spanning the gap. Germline lookup yields CDR1 LGHDT and CDR2 YNNKEL (reference sequence). The CDR3 extends over 15 amino acids. The CDR3 region has the DNA TGTGCCAGCAGCCAAGACAATGATTTCCTCTACGAGCAGTACTTC. Encoded protein: CASSQDNDFLYEQYF.

As for this clonotype: This could be a read error, since a much larger clone is one nucleotide away. This chain uses TRBV25-1 with TRBJ1-2; possibly TRBD1 for D (5 bases). The CDR3 spans 12 residues. Germline-derived CDR1 and CDR2 are MGHDK and SYGVNS. The CDR3 protein is CTSSVGGDGYTF. In DNA form, the CDR3 reads TGTACCAGCAGTGTAGGAGGGGATGGCTACACCTTC.

This clonotype was recorded a few times. The chain combines TRBV18 with TRBJ1-2; D uncertain. Per germline, CDR1 KGHSH and CDR2 LQKENI. This CDR3 spans 15 amino acids. Trimming removed 4 bases from V and 4 bases from J, with 16 bases in between. The CDR3 is CASSLPNRPTYGYTF. The CDR3 nucleotides read TGTGCCAGCTCACTCCCCAACAGACCCACCTATGGCTACACCTTC.

This clonotype was found many times. DNA of the CDR3: TGTGCCAGCAGTGAGTTGAGACCTAGCAATCAGCCCCAGCATTTT. Its protein is CASSELRPSNQPQHF. The gene calls are TRBV2 and TRBJ1-5; no firm D call. Germline values: CDR1 SNHLY, CDR2 FYNNEI. V lost 3 bases, J lost 0 bases, and 9 bases lay in between. The CDR3 is made up of 15 amino acids.

This clonotype was seen ten or more times. The genes are TRBV5-1 and TRBJ1-3; no clear D gene. This CDR3 is 14 amino acids long. Germline V gene data show CDR1 as SGHRS and CDR2 as YFSETQ. The V end was cut by 4 bases, the J end by 2 bases, with 10 bases between. The CDR3 is CASSVDKTGNTIYF. The CDR3 DNA follows: TGCGCCAGCAGCGTTGACAAAACTGGAAACACCATATATTTT.

This clonotype was found many times. This sequence joins TRBV9 and TRBJ1-5; D is uncertain. Germline CDR1 is SGDLS and CDR2 is YYNGEE. Between the trimmed V and J ends, which lost 1 base and 5 bases, there was a span of 13 bases. The CDR3 is 15 amino acids. The CDR3 DNA follows: TGTGCCAGCAGCGTATCGGGGAGATCTCATCAGCCCCAGCATTTT. Residues: CASSVSGRSHQPQHF.

In its sample, this clonotype was seen many times. This sequence joins TRBV6-5 and TRBJ1-1; a weak D match, TRBD1 (6 bases). Germline V lookup: CDR1 MNHEY, CDR2 SVGAGI. The CDR3 loop spans 13 amino acids. Trimming removed 11 bases at V and 7 bases at J, with 20 bases between. The CDR3 coding sequence is TGTGCCGGCTGGTCCGGGACAAACCGTGAAGCTTTCTTT. Translating gives CAGWSGTNREAFF.